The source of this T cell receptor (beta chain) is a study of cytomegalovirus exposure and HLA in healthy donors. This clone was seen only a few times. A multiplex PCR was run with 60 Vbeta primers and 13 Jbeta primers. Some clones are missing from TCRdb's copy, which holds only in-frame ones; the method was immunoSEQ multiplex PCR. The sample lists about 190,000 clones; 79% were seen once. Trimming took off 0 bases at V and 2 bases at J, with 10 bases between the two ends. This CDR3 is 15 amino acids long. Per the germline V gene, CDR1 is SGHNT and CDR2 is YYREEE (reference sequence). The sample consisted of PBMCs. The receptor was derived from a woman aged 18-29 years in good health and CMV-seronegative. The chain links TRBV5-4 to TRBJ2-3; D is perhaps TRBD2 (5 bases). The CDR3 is CASSLEGLVTDTQYF. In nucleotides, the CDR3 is TGTGCCAGCAGCTTGGAAGGACTTGTCACAGATACGCAGTATTTT.